Below are 27 T cell receptor beta chains sequenced from a single sample in a study of identical twins. TCRdb fed the 5' RACE reads into MiXCR, producing one record per CDR3 protein. The sample records roughly 240,000 distinct CDR3 sequences, approximately 6.8% being singletons. The data also belong to a second study, concerning yellow fever vaccine responses in identical twins.

Input material: CD8+ T cells sorted from blood. All receptors come from a woman younger than 30 in good health.

This clonotype has a handful of counts. The chain links TRBV20-1 to TRBJ2-7, with 10 bases matching TRBD2. There are 14 residues in the CDR3. Per the germline V gene, CDR1 is DFQATT and CDR2 is SNEGSKA (reference sequence). V was pared by 6 bases and J by 0 bases, with 5 bases of the junction left unmatched. DNA of the CDR3: TGCAGTGCAAGCCCTAGCGGGAGCTCCTACGAGCAGTACTTC. It yields the protein CSASPSGSSYEQYF.

This clonotype was observed many times. The rearrangement joins TRBV9 to TRBJ2-1, with D perhaps matching TRBD2 (6 bases). The CDR3 contains 13 residues. Trimming took 5 bases from V and 8 from J, leaving 14 bases between them. Germline-derived CDR1 and CDR2 are SGDLS and YYNGEE. The CDR3, as DNA: TGTGCCAGCAGGGCGGGAAGCGGCGATGAGCAGTTCTTC. Its protein product is CASRAGSGDEQFF.

The chain couples TRBV12-5 to TRBJ2-7, with 10 bases fitting TRBD1. Germline CDR1 is LGHNT and CDR2 is FRNRAP. CDR3 size: 16 residues. With V trimmed by 1 base and J by 4 bases, 7 bases remained unmatched. CDR3 DNA: TGTGCTAGTGGTTTGGGGGACAGGGGCTTAGAATACGAGCAGTACTTC. The encoded protein is CASGLGDRGLEYEQYF.

The rearrangement links TRBV13 to TRBJ2-5, with 9 nucleotides matching TRBD1. CDR1 is PRHDT, CDR2 FYEKMQ, per germline (reference sequence). CDR3 size: 14 residues. Trimming at V came to 5 bases and at J to 4 bases, leaving 5 bases not matched to a gene. CDR3 DNA sequence: TGTGCCAGCAGCCTAAGGGGACAGGGAGAGACCCAGTACTTC. Translated: CASSLRGQGETQYF.

V is TRBV28 and J is TRBJ2-6; D not certain. CDR1 is MDHEN, CDR2 SYDVKM, per germline. The V end lost 2 bases, the J end lost 0 bases, and 11 bases lay between the germline ends. The CDR3 length is 17 residues. CDR3 loop: CASSLQPSYSGANVLTF. In DNA form, the CDR3 reads TGTGCCAGCAGTTTACAGCCTTCGTACTCTGGGGCCAACGTCCTGACTTTC.

The table lists this clonotype with a few counts. The V call is TRBV12-3 or TRBV12-4, the J call TRBJ1-2, with D perhaps matching TRBD1 (6 bases). The length of the CDR3 is 14 residues. V was cut by 6 bases and J by 5 bases, with 16 bases left in between. The CDR3 reads CASSPTTGSYGYTF. The CDR3 coding sequence is TGTGCCAGCAGCCCTACGACAGGATCTTATGGCTACACCTTC.

The rearrangement joins TRBV7-6 to TRBJ2-5; 7 nucleotides agree with TRBD2. The CDR3 runs 16 residues. The germline CDR1 and CDR2 sequences are SGHVS and FNYEAQ. With V trimmed by 2 bases and J by 5 bases, 11 bases remained unmatched. CDR3 region: CASSLRAAGARETQYF. DNA of the CDR3: TGTGCCAGCAGCTTACGGGCCGCGGGAGCTAGGGAGACCCAGTACTTC. Full variable domain (remainder filled in from reference TRBV7-6 and TRBJ2-5): GAGVSQSPRYKVTKRGQDVALRCDPISGHVSLYWYRQALGQGPEFLTYFNYEAQQDKSGLPNDRFSAERPEGSISTLTIQRTEQRDSAMYRCASSLRAAGARETQYFGPGTRLLVL.

This clonotype turned up a few times. The rearrangement links TRBV20-1 to TRBJ2-3, with a weak D call TRBD1 (6 bases). Germline values: CDR1 DFQATT, CDR2 SNEGSKA (reference sequence). V gave up 4 bases and J gave up 4 bases, with 15 bases separating them. The CDR3 has 14 residues. This chain's CDR3 is CSAKGDPWADTQYF. CDR3 DNA: TGCAGTGCTAAGGGGGACCCATGGGCAGATACGCAGTATTTT.

The chain carries TRBV7-2 and TRBJ2-7; a possible D gene is TRBD1 (6 bases). This CDR3 is 15 amino acids long. Germline V lookup: CDR1 SGHTA, CDR2 FQGNSA. Trimming pared 5 bases from V and 0 bases from J, leaving 14 bases between. CDR3 nucleotides: TGTGCCAGCAGCAACTCCGGGACAAGCTCCTACGAGCAGTACGTC. The encoded protein is CASSNSGTSSYEQYV.

This clonotype has at least ten counts. J is TRBJ1-4 and V is TRBV27; D is unresolved. Per germline, CDR1 MNHEY and CDR2 SMNVEV (reference sequence). Between the trimmed V and J ends, which lost 3 bases and 0 bases, there was a span of 11 bases. The CDR3 is 16 residues long. The CDR3 loop reads CASSFSGIATNEKLFF. The CDR3 region has the DNA TGTGCCAGCAGTTTCTCCGGAATTGCAACTAATGAAAAACTGTTTTTT.

The chain carries TRBV7-8 and TRBJ2-2, with a weak D call TRBD1 (6 bases). In germline, CDR1 is SGHVS, CDR2 FQNEAQ. V lost 4 bases and J lost 3, with 9 bases in between. This CDR3 region has 14 residues. As DNA, the CDR3 is TGTGCCAGCAGCTCGTGGACAGACACCGGGGAGCTGTTTTTT. Its protein is CASSSWTDTGELFF.

The chain has TRBV11-1 and TRBJ2-7; D possibly corresponds to TRBD1 (5 bases). The CDR3 loop spans 15 amino acids. Trimming stripped 3 bases from V and 1 base from J, with 13 bases between. CDR1 is SGHAT and CDR2 is FQDESV in the germline V gene (reference sequence). Here the CDR3 reads CASSLGQALSYEQYF. The CDR3 DNA reads TGTGCCAGCAGCTTGGGGCAGGCGTTATCCTACGAGCAGTACTTC.

V is TRBV27 and J is TRBJ2-1; 11 bases map to TRBD2. This CDR3 has 15 amino acids. The trim removed 8 bases at V and 7 bases at J, leaving 10 bases unmatched. Per germline, CDR1 MNHEY and CDR2 SMNVEV (reference sequence). The CDR3 bases are TGTGCCAGCGGCCTTAGCGGGGGGGGTTTAAATGAGCAGTTCTTC. This translates into CASGLSGGGLNEQFF.

This clonotype was counted a few times. The chain joins TRBV4-1 to TRBJ2-3; D may be TRBD1 or TRBD2 (5 bases each). V was trimmed by 5 bases and J by 2 bases, leaving 17 bases between them. The V gene's germline CDR1 is MGHRA and CDR2 YSYEKL. The CDR3 sequence is 16 residues long. For the CDR3, the DNA is TGCGCCAGCAGCAACCCCTCCGGGACCTCCACAGATACGCAGTATTTT. Translated, it gives CASSNPSGTSTDTQYF.

The CDR3 sequence is CASSYSGVDTQYF. The CDR3 DNA is TGTGCCAGCAGTTACTCGGGGGTAGATACGCAGTATTTT. The chain recombines TRBV6-5 with TRBJ2-3, with D perhaps given as TRBD1 or TRBD2 (5 bases each). CDR3 size: 13 residues. Trimming removed 0 bases at V and 5 bases at J, with 6 bases between. Germline CDR1 and CDR2: MNHEY and SVGAGI.

This clonotype was observed a few times. The chain couples TRBV11-2 to TRBJ2-5; weak D call: TRBD2 (7 bases). The ends were cut back, 3 bases at V and 4 bases at J, with 15 bases in the middle. From germline, CDR1 is SGHAT and CDR2 FQNNGV. This CDR3 contains 15 residues. The CDR3 region is CASSFGGAAVETQYF. Written as DNA, the CDR3 is TGTGCCAGCAGCTTTGGGGGGGCGGCCGTAGAGACCCAGTACTTC.

This clonotype has a count of ten or more. The genes are TRBV28 and TRBJ2-1; D not resolved. Germline CDR1 is MDHEN and CDR2 is SYDVKM. This CDR3 is built from 15 residues. Trimming took 6 bases from V and 0 from J, leaving 12 bases between them. The CDR3 region is CASSYSITSYNEQFF. In DNA, the CDR3 is TGTGCCAGCAGCTACTCGATCACCTCCTACAATGAGCAGTTCTTC.

Written as DNA, the CDR3 is TGTGCCAGCCCGGAGCGTCCCTCAGCCTACACCTTC. Protein product: CASPERPSAYTF. This chain joins TRBV2 and TRBJ1-2; D remains unclear. Trimming removed 8 bases at V and 10 bases at J, with 17 bases between. The germline CDR1 and CDR2 sequences are SNHLY and FYNNEI. The CDR3 is 12 amino acids.

This chain connects TRBV7-9 to TRBJ2-7; the D is unclear. Germline-derived CDR1 and CDR2 are SEHNR and FQNEAQ (reference sequence). With 3 bases removed from V and 2 bases from J, the gap between germline ends came to 14 bases. CDR3 size: 15 residues. The CDR3 reads CASSFPADPAYEQYF. CDR3 DNA sequence: TGTGCCAGCAGCTTTCCGGCCGACCCAGCCTACGAGCAGTACTTC.

This clonotype occurred a few times. J is TRBJ1-1 and V is TRBV4-1; no clear D. The V gene's germline CDR1 is MGHRA and CDR2 YSYEKL. The CDR3 has 16 amino acids. With 2 bases removed from V and 1 base from J, the gap between germline ends came to 14 bases. Here the CDR3 DNA reads TGCGCCAGCAGCCAAAAACCAATCCCAGGGAACACTGAAGCTTTCTTT. It specifies CASSQKPIPGNTEAFF.

This clonotype was observed at least ten times. V is TRBV7-8 and J is TRBJ1-1, with a weak D call TRBD1 (6 bases). Per germline, CDR1 SGHVS and CDR2 FQNEAQ. This CDR3 region has 16 residues. V lost 2 bases and J 0 bases, leaving 13 bases between the germline ends. The CDR3 coding sequence is TGTGCCAGCAGCTTAAGTGTCGGGGGCATGAACACTGAAGCTTTCTTT. Encoded protein: CASSLSVGGMNTEAFF.

The rearrangement links TRBV2 to TRBJ2-3; TRBD2 matches at 9 bases. Losses at the gene ends were 4 bases for V and 6 bases for J; bases not matched to a gene: 14. CDR1 is SNHLY and CDR2 is FYNNEI in the germline V gene. This CDR3 has 17 residues. This chain's CDR3 is CASSALLAGALWDTQYF. As DNA, the CDR3 is TGTGCCAGCAGTGCACTCTTAGCGGGGGCCCTTTGGGATACGCAGTATTTT.

This clonotype was found a few times. J is TRBJ1-2 and V is TRBV5-8; D remains unclear. The CDR3 is 14 residues long. CDR1 is SGHTS, CDR2 YDEGEE, per germline. V was pared by 4 bases and J by 4 bases, with 14 bases between. Here the CDR3 reads CASSNYSSIYGYTF. CDR3 sequence (DNA): TGTGCCAGCAGCAACTACAGCAGCATCTATGGCTACACCTTC.

The V call is TRBV9, the J call TRBJ2-1; the D call may be TRBD1 or TRBD2 (5 bases each). The CDR3 has 15 residues. Trimming shortened V by 1 base and J by 7 bases, and 15 bases separated the two germline ends. Germline-derived CDR1 and CDR2 are SGDLS and YYNGEE. This CDR3 reads CASSVLGVVGNEQFF. The CDR3 region has the DNA TGTGCCAGCAGCGTACTGGGGGTCGTGGGGAATGAGCAGTTCTTC. The variable domain in full, completed from reference TRBV9 and TRBJ2-1, reads DSGVTQTPKHLITATGQRVTLRCSPRSGDLSVYWYQQSLDQGLQFLIQYYNGEERAKGNILERFSAQQFPDLHSELNLSSLELGDSALYFCASSVLGVVGNEQFFGPGTRLTVL.

V usage is TRBV4-1 and J usage is TRBJ2-1, with D maybe TRBD2 (7 bases). CDR3 length: 12 amino acids. The germline gives CDR1 MGHRA, CDR2 YSYEKL. V lost 4 bases and J 13 bases, leaving 14 bases between the germline ends. The CDR3 nucleotides are TGCGCCAGCAGCCTAGTCCCGGGGGGCCAGTTCTTC. Protein product: CASSLVPGGQFF.

Many counts were recorded for this clonotype. This rearrangement joins TRBV28 to TRBJ2-7, with TRBD2 matching 8 bases. The CDR3 totals 17 residues. The V gene's germline CDR1 is MDHEN and CDR2 SYDVKM. The V segment lost 5 bases and the J segment 5 bases; nucleotides outside the gene matches: 17. The chain's CDR3 is CASSPYSLREGFNEQYF. The DNA of the CDR3 is TGTGCCAGCAGTCCCTATTCCCTCCGGGAGGGTTTCAACGAGCAGTACTTC. The full variable domain, rest sourced from reference TRBV28 and TRBJ2-7, is DVKVTQSSRYLVKRTGEKVFLECVQDMDHENMFWYRQDPGLGLRLIYFSYDVKMKEKGDIPEGYSVSREKKERFSLILESASTNQTSMYLCASSPYSLREGFNEQYFGPGTRLTVT.

The rearrangement joins TRBV12-3 or TRBV12-4 to TRBJ2-7; tentatively, D is TRBD1 or TRBD2 (5 bases each). The V and J ends lost 8 bases and 6 bases respectively, with 11 bases between them. The CDR3 has 11 residues. The CDR3 DNA is TGTGCCAGCGGCTTGGGGACCGAGCAGTACTTC. This sequence encodes CASGLGTEQYF.